This T cell receptor beta chain is from a study of blood T cell repertoires in COVID-19. The CDR3 has 17 residues. Unmatched junction bases numbered 9, after V lost 5 bases and J lost 1 base. CDR1 MNHEY and CDR2 SMNVEV come from the germline V gene (reference sequence). Repertoires were generated with immunoSEQ multiplex PCR, while TCRdb's copy carries only in-frame clones and drops some. The table lists roughly 180,000 clones, 65% to 85% of them singletons. Sequencing was done on a sample of peripheral blood. The chain employs TRBV27 and TRBJ2-7, with 12 bases aligning to TRBD1. The receptor's source is a middle-aged woman with COVID-19, enrolled during active disease. As DNA, the CDR3 is TGTGCCAGCAGTCCGGGACAGGGGGCGGCCTGGTCCTACGAGCAGTACTTC. This gives the protein CASSPGQGAAWSYEQYF.